This is a list of T cell receptor beta chains from one sample in a study of OX40 agonist ivuxolimab in advanced cancers. Some clones are missing from TCRdb's copy, which holds only in-frame ones; the method was immunoSEQ multiplex PCR. The table lists tens of thousands of clones, 60% to 80% of them singletons. The material was CD4+ or CD8+ T cells sorted from blood, obtained in a trial of the OX40 agonist ivuxolimab. The receptors shown here come from an adult with an advanced solid tumor such as melanoma, head and neck, liver or kidney cancer. The CDR3 runs from the conserved cysteine through the conserved F or W.

j_call v_call cdr3_aa
TRBJ1-6 TRBV2 CASSETASLMSYNSPLHF
TRBJ2-7 TRBV2 CASMGDGGGRASYEQYF
TRBJ1-3 TRBV18 CASSPPGGAAGNTIYF
TRBJ2-5 TRBV4-3 CASSQEFEAGKVFGETQYF
TRBJ2-1 TRBV10-3 CATASSGPDYNEQFF
TRBJ2-1 TRBV25-1 CASSDGLRNEQFF
TRBJ1-6 TRBV6-1 CASSLGSSYNSPLHF
TRBJ1-4 TRBV4-2 CASSQDLLNEEKLFF
TRBJ2-2 TRBV7-6 CASSSTRTVSGELFF
TRBJ2-7 TRBV7-2 CASSLVGGDAYYEQYF
TRBJ2-3 TRBV5-4 CASSSRGEQDTQYF
TRBJ2-7 TRBV4-2 CASSQETGTSGGLYEQYF
TRBJ1-2 TRBV4-3 CASSQDPGTPALGGYTF
TRBJ2-3 TRBV5-6 CASSILAGIFDTQYF
TRBJ2-3 TRBV4-2 CASSQEGQVTDTQYF
TRBJ1-1 TRBV28 CASSLSRTGVAIDTEAFF
TRBJ2-1 TRBV28 CASSFASGSYNEQFF
TRBJ2-2 TRBV28 CASRTQGTGELFF
TRBJ2-1 TRBV28 CASSLAGGAYNEQFF
TRBJ1-3 TRBV7-6 CASSFRDSTSGNTIYF
TRBJ2-5 TRBV5-6 CASSFRAGRIQETQYF
TRBJ2-2 TRBV9 CASSEVESGGTGELFF
TRBJ2-7 TRBV7-2 CASSFLDSFPEQYF
TRBJ2-1 TRBV10-3 CAISEYLSGTSGHNNEQFF
TRBJ1-5 TRBV15 CATSRDFSSNQPQHF
TRBJ1-5 TRBV2 CASSEYRGGNQPQHF
TRBJ2-1 TRBV13 CASSSAESSYNEQFF
NA TRBV27 CASSSGLAGTYEQYF
TRBJ2-5 TRBV4-3 CASSRGGAETQYF
TRBJ2-7 TRBV10-3 CAISAGTGVDEQYF
TRBJ2-1 TRBV30 CAWFPLVRERYNEQFF
TRBJ2-7 TRBV27 CASSSPGTGYHEQYF
TRBJ2-1 TRBV9 CASSPEMTSGNNEQFF
TRBJ2-6 TRBV7-9 CASSLGGSGANVLTF
TRBJ1-1 TRBV10-3 CAISRNTEAFF
TRBJ2-2 TRBV5-6 CASSLGSGELFF
TRBJ1-2 TRBV27 CASSLSAGSEYGYTF
TRBJ1-1 TRBV5-1 CASSPGQGGTEAFF
TRBJ2-1 TRBV27 CASSLWIGGTGGNNEQFF
TRBJ2-1 TRBV15 CATSRAPGGGEQFF
TRBJ2-7 TRBV11-1 CASSNGDLLYEQYF
TRBJ2-7 TRBV7-2 CASSLVTDSYEQYF
TRBJ2-7 TRBV27 CASSFGGPSYEQYF
TRBJ2-2 TRBV4-3 CASSQGHTGELFF
TRBJ1-1 TRBV5-1 CASSLSGGGNTEAFF
TRBJ2-7 TRBV7-9 CASSGDNSYEQYF
TRBJ2-3 TRBV28 CASSLSMLETDTQYF
TRBJ2-7 TRBV7-9 CASSFSLDEQYF
TRBJ2-7 TRBV28 CASSMGTSDSYEQYF
TRBJ2-7 TRBV19 CASSIASTTEQYF
TRBJ1-1 TRBV19 CASSTWNTEAFF
TRBJ2-7 TRBV2 CASNLGEGLALSSYEQYF